What follows is one T cell receptor (beta chain) and its context. The CDR3 is 16 residues long. Trimming took off 2 bases at V and 0 bases at J, with 11 bases between the two ends. The V gene's germline CDR1 is SGHVS and CDR2 FQNEAQ. TCRdb independently ran MiXCR on the 5' RACE reads; one entry per CDR3 protein. Of roughly 41,000 distinct CDR3 sequences listed, roughly 5% are singletons. The sample comes from a study of early T cells in non-severe SARS-CoV-2 infection. The clonotype originates from an adult who was a healthcare worker with PCR-confirmed SARS-CoV-2 infection or an uninfected control (not recorded which). The V call is TRBV7-8, the J call TRBJ1-5; no clear D. The sequenced sample was whole blood, obtained at baseline. Here the CDR3 reads CASSLRAAYSNQPQHF. CDR3 DNA: TGTGCCAGCAGCTTAAGGGCAGCTTATAGCAATCAGCCCCAGCATTTT.